One and the same sample provided the 30 T cell receptor beta chains below, sequenced in a study of blood T cell repertoires in COVID-19. The repertoire was sequenced with immunoSEQ multiplex PCR; TCRdb's copy has only in-frame clones and lacks some. This sample yields tens of thousands of clones, of which about 77% are seen a single time; approximately 6.3% belongs to the top ten. Source material: peripheral blood. Receptors originate from a man between 65 and 85 years old with COVID-19, enrolled during active disease.

The chain combines TRBV6-5 with TRBJ2-7, with D possibly TRBD2 on 6 matching bases. CDR1 is MNHEY and CDR2 is SVGAGI in the germline V gene. The CDR3 has 14 residues. Deletions cut 0 bases from V and 2 bases from J, with 8 bases between. The CDR3 region has the DNA TGTGCCAGCAGTTACTCGCCGGGGGCCTACGAGCAGTACTTC. Translating gives CASSYSPGAYEQYF.

This chain uses TRBV19 with TRBJ1-6, with 7 positions matching TRBD1. The V and J ends lost 5 bases and 4 bases, in that order; junction bases with no gene match: 8. The CDR3 runs to 16 residues. Germline CDR1 reads LNHDA; CDR2 reads SQIVND (reference sequence). The CDR3, as DNA: TGTGCCAGTAGTCGCGACAGGGACCAATATAATTCACCCCTCCACTTT. The encoded protein is CASSRDRDQYNSPLHF. The full variable domain, with the rest looked up from reference TRBV19 and TRBJ1-6, is DGGITQSPKYLFRKEGQNVTLSCEQNLNHDAMYWYRQDPGQGLRLIYYSQIVNDFQKGDIAEGYSVSREKKESFPLTVTSAQKNPTAFYLCASSRDRDQYNSPLHFGNGTRLTVT.

This chain uses TRBV5-4 with TRBJ1-2; D uncertain. CDR1 and CDR2 (germline): SGHNT, YYREEE (reference sequence). V was cut by 4 bases and J by 8 bases, with 18 bases left in between. This CDR3 has 14 residues. The CDR3 nucleotides read TGTGCCAGCAGCCCCCCGGGATCCCTCCGGGGCTACACCTTC. Encoded protein: CASSPPGSLRGYTF.

The rearrangement links TRBV5-5 to TRBJ1-6; D remains ambiguous. With 0 bases removed from V and 8 bases from J, the gap between germline ends came to 6 bases. CDR1 and CDR2 (germline): SGHKS, YYEKEE (reference sequence). The CDR3 is 13 amino acids. This chain's CDR3 is CASSLEPDSPLHF. The CDR3 bases are TGTGCCAGCAGCTTGGAACCAGATTCACCCCTCCACTTT.

Here the CDR3 reads CASSLTGLETQYF. DNA for the CDR3: TGTGCCAGCAGCTTGACAGGGTTGGAGACCCAGTACTTC. V is TRBV5-5 and J is TRBJ2-5, with TRBD1 as a possible D gene (6 bases). CDR3 size: 13 residues. The germline V and J ends were trimmed by 1 base and 5 bases, with 9 bases remaining between them. Germline V gene data show CDR1 as SGHKS and CDR2 as YYEKEE (reference sequence).

A word on this clone: A read error may explain this, as a much larger clone is one base away. Within the sample, other DNA sequences also encode this same CDR3. The chain joins TRBV10-3 to TRBJ1-2, with a tentative D call TRBD1 (6 bases). V lost 0 bases to trimming and J lost 6 bases, with 17 bases between them. There are 16 residues in the CDR3. Germline CDR1 and CDR2: ENHRY and SYGVKD. The CDR3 sequence: CAISESLDRVEDGYTF. CDR3 nucleotides: TGTGCCATCAGTGAGTCTCTGGACAGAGTCGAGGATGGCTACACCTTC.

V usage is TRBV19 and J usage is TRBJ1-2; 7 nucleotides agree with TRBD1. Germline-derived CDR1 and CDR2 are LNHDA and SQIVND (reference sequence). The CDR3 runs to 13 residues. J gave up 4 bases and V 7 bases, and 6 bases lay outside the gene matches. The CDR3 coding sequence is TGTGCCAGTATAAGGGGGCGCGGCTATGGCTACACCTTC. This gives the protein CASIRGRGYGYTF.

In this sample, this clone turned up a few times. J is TRBJ2-7 and V is TRBV9, with D possibly being TRBD2 (6 bases). CDR1 and CDR2 from the germline V gene are SGDLS and YYNGEE. Trimming took off 0 bases at V and 0 bases at J, with 10 bases between the two ends. This CDR3 region has 15 residues. CDR3 DNA: TGTGCCAGCAGCGTAGCGGGGGAGAGCTCCTACGAGCAGTACTTC. Amino acids: CASSVAGESSYEQYF.

This chain uses TRBV4-1 with TRBJ1-1; TRBD1 matches at 8 bases. Germline loops: CDR1 MGHRA, CDR2 YSYEKL. After removal of 3 bases from V and 11 bases from J, the junction contained 20 bases not matched to a gene. The CDR3 runs to 17 residues. CDR3 amino acids: CASSHALDVGQGSGAFF. In DNA form, the CDR3 reads TGCGCCAGCAGCCACGCCTTAGATGTCGGACAGGGATCTGGGGCTTTCTTT.

The chain links TRBV7-2 to TRBJ2-7; possibly TRBD2 for D (6 bases). Germline V gives CDR1 SGHTA, CDR2 FQGNSA. The CDR3 totals 14 residues. Trimming removed 2 bases at V and 6 bases at J, with 14 bases between. Here the CDR3 DNA reads TGTGCCAGCAGCTTAACGCGGGACTCTGCCGAGCAGTACTTC. The encoded protein is CASSLTRDSAEQYF. Full variable domain (remainder filled in from reference TRBV7-2 and TRBJ2-7): GAGVSQSPSNKVTEKGKDVELRCDPISGHTALYWYRQSLGQGLEFLIYFQGNSAPDKSGLPSDRFSAERTGGSVSTLTIQRTQQEDSAVYLCASSLTRDSAEQYFGPGTRLTVT.

The chain combines TRBV7-9 with TRBJ2-4; TRBD2 matches at 7 bases. Germline lookup yields CDR1 SEHNR and CDR2 FQNEAQ (reference sequence). V lost 3 bases and J lost 0; bases outside the gene matches: 8. The CDR3 is 17 amino acids. The CDR3 sequence: CASSFPPGLEAKNIQYF. The CDR3 nucleotides read TGTGCCAGCAGCTTCCCCCCAGGACTAGAAGCCAAAAACATTCAGTACTTC.

V and J are TRBV6-5 and TRBJ1-2, with 9 bases fitting TRBD1. The length of the CDR3 is 13 residues. Germline-derived CDR1 and CDR2 are MNHEY and SVGAGI. With V trimmed by 7 bases and J by 8 bases, 8 bases remained unmatched. The CDR3: CASKQGAIRGYTF. The DNA of the CDR3 is TGTGCCAGCAAACAGGGGGCTATTCGGGGCTACACCTTC.

V is TRBV28 and J is TRBJ1-2; the D gene is possibly TRBD1 (6 bases). The CDR3 has 13 residues. Trimming pared 5 bases from V and 3 bases from J, leaving 10 bases between. CDR1 and CDR2 (germline): MDHEN, SYDVKM. Here the CDR3 reads CASSVGHHYGYTF. CDR3 coding DNA: TGTGCCAGCAGTGTGGGACACCACTATGGCTACACCTTC.

V gene TRBV11-3 combines with J gene TRBJ2-2; D perhaps matches TRBD1 (5 bases). CDR1 is SGHNT, CDR2 YENEEA, per germline. The CDR3 is made up of 14 amino acids. Trimming stripped 1 base from V and 6 bases from J, with 9 bases between. CDR3 sequence: CASSLVQTAGELFF. CDR3 in DNA: TGTGCCAGCAGCTTAGTTCAGACAGCCGGGGAGCTGTTTTTT.

This clone was seen a few times. This chain uses TRBV28 with TRBJ2-1; TRBD1 is a possible D gene (6 bases). Germline V gene sequence: CDR1 MDHEN, CDR2 SYDVKM. The CDR3 length is 16 residues. V lost 7 bases and J lost 1, with 17 bases in between. As DNA, the CDR3 is TGTGCCAGCACCTCCCAGGGGTCGAGTTCCTACAATGAGCAGTTCTTC. Translation: CASTSQGSSSYNEQFF.

The CDR3 spells CAISEGGQSSYNEQFF. The DNA for the CDR3 is TGTGCCATCAGTGAGGGCGGGCAAAGCTCCTACAATGAGCAGTTCTTC. The chain links TRBV10-3 to TRBJ2-1; TRBD2 might be the D (5 bases). V shed 2 bases and J shed 0 bases, with 11 bases lying between them. This CDR3 has 16 residues. Germline V gives CDR1 ENHRY, CDR2 SYGVKD.

This chain uses TRBV7-2 with TRBJ2-7; D possibly corresponds to TRBD2 (6 bases). The ends were cut back, 3 bases at V and 4 bases at J, with 25 bases in the middle. The CDR3 consists of 18 residues. The germline V gene has CDR1 SGHTA and CDR2 FQGNSA. CDR3 nucleotides: TGTGCCAGCAGCTTTTCCCATCGCGGGACTCGGTGGGAATACGAGCAGTACTTC. It translates to CASSFSHRGTRWEYEQYF.

The CDR3 reads CASSIEVWRKLEQYF. The CDR3 DNA sequence: TGTGCCAGTAGTATAGAGGTGTGGCGGAAACTCGAGCAGTACTTC. V usage is TRBV19 and J usage is TRBJ2-7; D is unclear. Germline V gene data show CDR1 as LNHDA and CDR2 as SQIVND (reference sequence). The CDR3 loop spans 15 amino acids. V lost 0 bases to trimming and J lost 6 bases, with 15 bases between them.

The chain carries TRBV14 and TRBJ2-4; tentatively, D is TRBD1 (6 bases). CDR3 size: 19 residues. V dropped 3 bases and J dropped 1 base, with 22 bases sitting between them. Germline V lookup: CDR1 SGHDN, CDR2 FVKESK. The DNA for the CDR3 is TGTGCCAGCAGCCACGGAATAAAGACAGGACCTCGTGCCAAAAACATTCAGTACTTC. Translated, it gives CASSHGIKTGPRAKNIQYF.

The sample holds a few counts of this clone. The J gene is TRBJ1-6, the V gene TRBV7-8; tentative D call: TRBD1 (5 bases). The germline CDR1 and CDR2 sequences are SGHVS and FQNEAQ. Trimming stripped 0 bases from V and 0 bases from J, with 12 bases between. The length of the CDR3 is 18 residues. The CDR3 loop reads CASSLAQVQSSYNSPLHF. CDR3 bases: TGTGCCAGCAGCTTAGCACAGGTGCAGAGCTCCTATAATTCACCCCTCCACTTT.

The rearrangement links TRBV14 to TRBJ2-2, with TRBD2 identical over 9 bases. CDR1 SGHDN and CDR2 FVKESK come from the germline V gene. The ends lost 4 bases at V and 5 bases at J; junction bases unmatched: 5. The CDR3 length is 15 residues. The CDR3 reads CASSPLGLATGELFF. In DNA form, the CDR3 reads TGTGCCAGCAGCCCGTTGGGACTAGCAACCGGGGAGCTGTTTTTT.

This chain links TRBV3-1 (or the pseudogene TRBV3-2) with TRBJ1-1; D is unclear. This CDR3 is built from 15 residues. V lost 0 bases and J lost 1, with 9 bases in between. Germline V lookup: CDR1 LGHDT, CDR2 YNNKEL (reference sequence). The CDR3 DNA sequence: TGTGCCAGCAGCCAAGAACGGGTAGGGAACACTGAAGCTTTCTTT. Encoded protein: CASSQERVGNTEAFF.

The chain uses TRBV7-9 and TRBJ2-5; 10 nucleotides agree with TRBD2. Germline CDR1 and CDR2: SEHNR and FQNEAQ (reference sequence). V lost 4 bases and J lost 3; bases outside the gene matches: 5. The CDR3 loop spans 15 amino acids. CDR3 residues: CASSSGTSAKETQYF. CDR3 nucleotides: TGTGCCAGCAGCTCAGGGACTAGCGCCAAAGAGACCCAGTACTTC.

V usage is TRBV5-1 and J usage is TRBJ1-2; 7 positions agree with TRBD1. Looked up from germline, CDR1 is SGHRS and CDR2 is YFSETQ. The CDR3 runs to 14 residues. V trimming: 0 bases; J trimming: 2 bases; junction bases outside the gene matches: 1. CDR3 loop: CASSLGDRNYGYTF. The CDR3, as DNA: TGCGCCAGCAGCTTGGGGGACAGAAACTATGGCTACACCTTC.

The chain is built from TRBV4-3 and TRBJ2-3; TRBD1 is a possible D gene (7 bases). Trimming shortened V by 4 bases and J by 0 bases, and 17 bases separated the two germline ends. The CDR3 runs to 17 residues. Germline-derived CDR1 and CDR2 are LGHNA and YSLEER. The CDR3 reads CASSLRPQGTSTDTQYF. CDR3 DNA sequence: TGCGCCAGCAGCCTAAGACCACAGGGGACTAGCACAGATACGCAGTATTTT.

The chain carries TRBV10-1 and TRBJ2-2; 7 bases line up with TRBD1. CDR1 WNHNN and CDR2 SYGVQD come from the germline V gene (reference sequence). CDR3 length equals 15 residues. With 6 bases clipped from V and 0 bases from J, the junction kept 4 bases outside the gene matches. In DNA form, the CDR3 reads TGCGCCAGCAGCTCCACAGGGGCGAACACCGGGGAGCTGTTTTTT. It yields the protein CASSSTGANTGELFF.

The chain uses TRBV7-3 and TRBJ2-7, with TRBD1 matching over 10 bases. J gave up 3 bases and V 6 bases, and 2 bases lay outside the gene matches. Looked up from germline, CDR1 is SGHTA and CDR2 is FQGTGA. The CDR3 contains 13 residues. This CDR3 reads CASRGTGVYEQYF. CDR3 bases: TGTGCCAGCAGGGGGACAGGGGTCTACGAGCAGTACTTC.

This clone was seen once. The V and J genes are TRBV18 and TRBJ2-1, with 7 nucleotides matching TRBD2. CDR1 KGHSH and CDR2 LQKENI come from the germline V gene. The CDR3 consists of 17 residues. Unmatched junction bases numbered 15, after V lost 3 bases and J lost 7 bases. CDR3 sequence: CASSPRSRGEGRNEQFF. CDR3 DNA sequence: TGTGCCAGCTCACCCCGAAGTCGGGGGGAGGGCCGGAATGAGCAGTTCTTC.

This clone was observed a single time. This rearrangement joins TRBV4-3 to TRBJ2-3; TRBD1 agrees at 7 bases. The V gene end was trimmed by 4 bases and the J gene end by 4 bases; junction bases not matched to a gene: 14. There are 17 residues in the CDR3. Looked up from germline, CDR1 is LGHNA and CDR2 is YSLEER. The CDR3 loop is CASSPLSGQVHSDTQYF. The CDR3 nucleotides read TGCGCCAGCAGCCCTCTATCCGGACAGGTCCATTCAGATACGCAGTATTTT.

The genes are TRBV4-3 and TRBJ1-2; D gene uncertain. In germline, CDR1 is LGHNA, CDR2 YSLEER. Trimming removed 0 bases from V and 2 bases from J, with 16 bases in between. The CDR3 runs 17 residues. The CDR3 region is CASSQEQRTTKNYGYTF. The CDR3 DNA reads TGCGCCAGCAGCCAAGAGCAACGCACCACTAAAAACTATGGCTACACCTTC.